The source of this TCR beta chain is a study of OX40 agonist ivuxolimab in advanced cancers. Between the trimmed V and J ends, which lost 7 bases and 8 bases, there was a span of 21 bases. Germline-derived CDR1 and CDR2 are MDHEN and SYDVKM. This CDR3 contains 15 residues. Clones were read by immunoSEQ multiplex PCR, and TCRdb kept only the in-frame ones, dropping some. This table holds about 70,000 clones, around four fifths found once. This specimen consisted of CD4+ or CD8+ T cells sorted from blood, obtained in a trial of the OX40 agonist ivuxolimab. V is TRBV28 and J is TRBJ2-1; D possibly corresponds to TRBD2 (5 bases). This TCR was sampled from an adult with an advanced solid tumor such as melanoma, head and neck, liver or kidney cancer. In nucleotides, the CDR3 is TGTGCCAGCACTTCTTTTAGAAGAGGAGGCGATGAGCAGTTCTTC. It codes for CASTSFRRGGDEQFF.